This T cell receptor beta chain appears in the sequencing data of a study of shared clonotypes between healthy human individuals (dated by TCRdb to about 2020). Describing the broader study: The cohort included three men and two women between 18 and 49 years of age. For each donor, CD4 naive and CD4 memory were each given three plates, CD8 naive was given two plates, and CD8 memory was given one plate. To estimate repertoire size and how much clonotype sharing occurs between individuals, the study deeply sequenced the blood TCR repertoires of about five healthy adults. Libraries were prepared and TCR repertoires were sequenced by different laboratories using diverse techniques, in order to increase sequencing depth and limit assay-specific biases. Leukapheresis yielded between about 0.9 and 10 billion PBMCs per donor.

Using the deep immunoSEQ assay, multiplex PCR amplified TCR CDR3 regions from genomic DNA. For each cell subset, the extracted genomic DNA was distributed evenly across all wells of several immunoSEQ 96-well plates, and each plate served as one replicate. Each replicate PCR for sorted subsets received around 0.2 ug genomic DNA, equal to about 29,000 T cell genomes. The purified libraries were quantified using a Qubit 3.0 fluorometer, sized with a Bioanalyzer 2100, and then quantified again using the KAPA Library Quantification kit. Every immunoSEQ 96-well plate was sequenced on a separate single-read 150-cycle Illumina NextSeq 550 flow cell. Turning to the authors' computational methods: The immunoSEQ output contained only junctional sequences without quality scores, so filtering could not match that applied to full-length reads. Sequences were annotated with PyIR, a Python wrapper for IgBLAST v1.9, using IMGT germline references to assign V/J genes and CDR3. Any read was removed if the V/J assignment was weak (E-value above 1e-6), the CDR3 was missing, or the read contained stop codons, out-of-frame junctions, or ambiguous translated residues. V3J clonotypes were defined as sequences sharing the same inferred V gene, J gene, and CDR3 amino acid sequence. The percentage overlap between two repertoires was calculated by dividing the number of shared unique clonotypes by the size of the smaller repertoire. RTK rarefaction, the Chao1 estimator, and Recon v2.1 estimates of unobserved clonotypes were used to assess repertoire richness. For all TCRbeta clonotypes obtained by the gDNA method from four donors, generation probabilities were computed with OLGA. The immuneACCESS repertoire file appears here via TCRdb, limited to in-frame rearrangements. These files lack a portion of the clones; in checked studies, under half of the deficit traces to unresolved V genes, and the cause of the others is not known. V and J calls plus clone size are reproduced from that table; the DNA served to infer D and trimming. The sample yields some 1 million clones; approximately 72% were counted once. The top ten constitute roughly 1.4% of the sample.

The CDR3 runs 14 residues from the cysteine to the phenylalanine. CDR3 DNA is the only sequence kept; it has 42 bases, read in frame from the first base. V was cut back by 0 bases and J by 6 bases, leaving a gap of 11 bases between them. CDR1 and CDR2 are drawn from the germline V gene: SGHRS, YFSETQ. Donors were healthy HIV-negative adults with no recently reported acute infections or vaccinations. All donors were Caucasian adults living in Nashville, Tennessee, USA. CD4+ T cells were enriched by magnetic negative selection; naive cells were then positively selected on CD45RA, and the negative fraction formed the memory subset. Blood was obtained by leukapheresis, after which PBMCs were separated by Ficoll-Histopaque density gradient centrifugation and cryopreserved in liquid nitrogen vapor phase. Analytical flow cytometry was used to check the purity and quantity of every magnetically sorted T cell population. Each sorted fraction had its genomic DNA isolated and then quantified by UV absorbance on a Nanodrop 2000c.

With respect to this clone: Its binding antigen is unknown. No per-base quality is available; no much larger clone lies one base away.

Overall study results and their limits: Naive subsets generally had larger estimated clonotype richness than memory subsets. Around 5% of naive CD4, 3.5% of naive CD8, approximately 2% of memory CD4, and about 0.4% of memory CD8 clonotypes were shared across several donors. Compared with non-shared clonotypes, the clonotypes found in all four sorted-subset donors had higher generation probabilities. Sampling was limited to blood, and TCR repertoires in tissue likely differ from TCR repertoires in blood. Based on pairwise subsampling, the degree of clonotype sharing among donors was expected to be affected by sequencing depth. Incomplete sequencing was indicated by rarefaction of sorted-subset datasets, despite the large sequencing depth. Because the study included a small number of donors, the genetic and exposure-history diversity represented was limited.

The V and J genes are TRBV5-1 and TRBJ2-3, with no D gene named confidently. The clonotype was recovered from a man in his late teens or twenties in good health. What was sequenced was memory CD4+ T cells sorted from blood. In light of the paper, this sample's cell subset or site label describes: CD45RA-negative fraction. The nucleotide sequence reads TGCGCCAGCAGCTTGGCCCATACGGCCGATACGCAGTATTTT. Translated, this gives CASSLAHTADTQYF.